Shown below are 20 T cell receptor beta chains from a single sample sequenced in a study of T cells in Graves' hyperthyroidism and ophthalmopathy. It was RNA transcripts that yielded the amplified TCR beta CDR3 regions. Primed by the HTBI set, a first-round RT-PCR was run on the TCR CDR3. TCRdb itself ran the multiplex PCR reads through MiXCR, one entry per CDR3 protein. The sample lists roughly 650,000 distinct CDR3 sequences; approximately 15% were seen once. Sequenced material: blood. Receptors originate from a woman in her thirties or forties with Graves' ophthalmopathy.

The genes are TRBV24-1 and TRBJ2-1; D may be TRBD2 (5 bases). Trimming shortened V by 0 bases and J by 5 bases, and 7 bases separated the two germline ends. The CDR3 is made up of 14 amino acids. Germline CDR1 reads KGHDR; CDR2 reads SFDVKD. CDR3 nucleotides: TGTGCCACCAGTGATTTGCGGGGTGACAATGAGCAGTTCTTC. This gives the protein CATSDLRGDNEQFF.

This clonotype was picked up a small number of times. The J gene is TRBJ2-1, the V gene TRBV7-9; possibly TRBD2 for D (6 bases). Germline V CDR1 and CDR2: SEHNR, FQNEAQ (reference sequence). Trimming removed 6 bases at V and 3 bases at J, with 12 bases between. CDR3 length: 14 amino acids. For the CDR3, the DNA is TGTGCCAGCAGTACTAGCCGGCACTACAATGAGCAGTTCTTC. Amino acid sequence: CASSTSRHYNEQFF.

On this clonotype itself: Just one base apart from a much larger clone, this may be a read error. This chain links TRBV11-2 with TRBJ2-5; TRBD2 matches 8 bases. The CDR3 is 16 amino acids. From germline, CDR1 is SGHAT and CDR2 FQNNGV. The CDR3 DNA is TGTGCCAGCGGCTTATCTGCCACGGGAGGGCAAGAGACCCAGTACTTC. Protein sequence: CASGLSATGGQETQYF.

At least ten counts were recorded for this clonotype. CDR3 sequence (DNA): TGTGCCAGCAGTCAAGGACAGGGGTCTAGCACAGATACGCAGTATTTT. Translating it yields CASSQGQGSSTDTQYF. V and J are TRBV6-1 and TRBJ2-3, with TRBD1 matching 9 bases. The CDR3 loop spans 16 amino acids. V shed 5 bases and J 0 bases; nucleotides not matched to a gene: 6. Germline V CDR1 and CDR2: MNHNS, SASEGT.

This clonotype was counted at least ten times. The gene calls are TRBV2 and TRBJ2-7, with 10 bases identical to TRBD2. The CDR3 spans 14 residues. Trimming removed 4 bases from V and 5 bases from J; junction bases left unmatched: 5. Germline V gene data show CDR1 as SNHLY and CDR2 as FYNNEI. Here the CDR3 reads CASSGGLAGDEQYF. The CDR3, as DNA: TGTGCCAGCAGTGGAGGGCTAGCGGGAGACGAGCAGTACTTC.

The genes are TRBV27 and TRBJ2-5; 11 bases are a match to TRBD2. V lost 1 base to trimming and J lost 4 bases; unmatched junction nucleotides: 5. CDR1 and CDR2 (germline): MNHEY, SMNVEV (reference sequence). The CDR3 is made up of 16 amino acids. CDR3 nucleotides: TGTGCCAGCAGTTTATTAGCGGGAGGGCCGGCAGAGACCCAGTACTTC. Amino acid sequence: CASSLLAGGPAETQYF.

The CDR3 sequence is CSGDRGRLTEQFF. The DNA for the CDR3 is TGCAGCGGCGACAGGGGGCGGCTTACTGAGCAGTTCTTC. The V gene is TRBV29-1, the J gene TRBJ2-1; 10 bases line up with TRBD1. CDR1 is SQVTM and CDR2 is ANQGSEA in the germline V gene. The CDR3 extends over 13 amino acids. After removal of 7 bases from V and 9 bases from J, the junction contained 9 bases not matched to a gene.

This clonotype was picked up many times. The chain recombines TRBV18 with TRBJ2-3; maybe TRBD2 (6 bases). The CDR3 covers 16 residues. Germline CDR1 KGHSH, CDR2 LQKENI. Between the trimmed V and J ends, which lost 3 bases and 4 bases, there was a span of 17 bases. The DNA for the CDR3 is TGTGCCAGCTCACCTACTACGGGGACGGGGGCAGATACGCAGTATTTT. Translating it yields CASSPTTGTGADTQYF.

The chain carries TRBV2 and TRBJ2-3, with 7 bases identical to TRBD2. With 6 bases clipped from V and 4 bases from J, the junction kept 4 bases outside the gene matches. Germline assignment: CDR1 SNHLY and CDR2 FYNNEI. This CDR3 comprises 13 residues. CDR3 residues: CASRDTSADTQYF. The CDR3 DNA sequence: TGTGCCAGCAGAGATACTAGCGCAGATACGCAGTATTTT.

This clonotype appeared a few times. The chain uses TRBV18 and TRBJ2-7, with a possible D match to TRBD1 (6 bases). Trimming left V 2 bases short and J 0 bases short, with 20 bases between. This CDR3 comprises 18 residues. The germline gives CDR1 KGHSH, CDR2 LQKENI. CDR3: CASSPVVQGPGSSYEQYF. The CDR3 DNA sequence: TGTGCCAGCTCACCAGTCGTCCAGGGGCCGGGTAGCTCCTACGAGCAGTACTTC.

At least ten counts were recorded for this clonotype. V is TRBV24-1 and J is TRBJ2-7; unclear D gene. CDR3 length: 12 amino acids. Germline values: CDR1 KGHDR, CDR2 SFDVKD. V lost 5 bases and J lost 6, with 10 bases in between. The CDR3 here is CATSGVVREQYF. The CDR3 DNA reads as TGTGCCACCAGTGGAGTGGTACGCGAGCAGTACTTC.

J is TRBJ1-1 and V is TRBV28, with 11 bases fitting TRBD1. The CDR3 is 16 residues long. Germline V CDR1 and CDR2: MDHEN, SYDVKM. The V segment lost 6 bases and the J segment 5 bases; nucleotides outside the gene matches: 11. CDR3 sequence: CASRRTGGTDGTEAFF. The CDR3 DNA reads as TGTGCCAGCAGGCGGACAGGGGGCACAGACGGAACTGAAGCTTTCTTT.

V is TRBV6-2 or TRBV6-3 and J is TRBJ2-3; D is possibly TRBD2 (7 bases). There are 15 residues in the CDR3. The germline gives CDR1 MNHEY, CDR2 SVGEGT. The V gene lost 7 bases and the J gene lost 2 bases, with 16 bases spanning the gap. The CDR3 DNA reads as TGTGCCAGCAACCGGGGAGGGGGGACCACAGATACGCAGTATTTT. Translating it yields CASNRGGGTTDTQYF.

This clonotype was detected only once. With a much larger clone just one base away, this may be a read error. V and J are TRBV18 and TRBJ1-1, with a weak D call TRBD1 (6 bases). This CDR3 spans 14 amino acids. Trimming left V 6 bases short and J 1 base short, with 12 bases between. Germline V gene data show CDR1 as KGHSH and CDR2 as LQKENI. CDR3 amino acids: CASSRPTGNTEAFF. Written as DNA, the CDR3 is TGTGCCAGCTCGCGCCCGACAGGGAACACTGAAGCTTTCTTT.

V usage is TRBV5-1 and J usage is TRBJ2-1; D call uncertain. From germline, CDR1 is SGHRS and CDR2 YFSETQ. Between the trimmed V and J ends, which lost 2 bases and 5 bases, there was a span of 11 bases. There are 14 residues in the CDR3. The DNA of the CDR3 is TGCGCCAGCAGCTTACCCGGCTCTAACAATGAGCAGTTCTTC. Translated, it gives CASSLPGSNNEQFF.

This clonotype was seen only a few times. The chain has TRBV6-5 and TRBJ2-3; D is uncertain. There are 15 residues in the CDR3. Per the germline V gene, CDR1 is MNHEY and CDR2 is SVGAGI. V lost 4 bases, J lost 4 bases, and 15 bases lay in between. CDR3 in DNA: TGTGCCAGCAGTTCCACCGTGGGTACCCCAGATACGCAGTATTTT. Translated: CASSSTVGTPDTQYF.

The chain is built from TRBV6-1 and TRBJ2-2, with D perhaps TRBD1 (5 bases). The CDR3 sequence is 10 residues long. V shed 3 bases and J shed 16 bases, with 9 bases lying between them. Germline V gene lookup returns CDR1 MNHNS and CDR2 SASEGT. CDR3 nucleotide sequence: TGTGCCAGCAGTGACAGGGTTCCGTTTTTT. It is translated as CASSDRVPFF.

This clonotype was observed many times. CDR3 region: CASSYSRQGRTEAFF. In DNA form, the CDR3 reads TGTGCCAGCAGTTACTCTCGGCAGGGACGCACTGAAGCTTTCTTT. V usage is TRBV6-5 and J usage is TRBJ1-1; D possibly corresponds to TRBD1 (5 bases). The CDR3 sequence is 15 residues long. Germline V gene sequence: CDR1 MNHEY, CDR2 SVGAGI. V was clipped by 0 bases and J by 4 bases, with 12 bases between them.

This clonotype was recorded many times. This chain links TRBV28 with TRBJ2-5; TRBD2 agrees at 12 bases. Trimming cost V 5 bases and J 5 bases; bases outside gene matches: 9. The V gene's germline CDR1 is MDHEN and CDR2 SYDVKM. This CDR3 is built from 16 residues. CDR3 sequence: CASSPTTSGGRETQYF. CDR3 nucleotides: TGTGCCAGCAGTCCTACGACTAGCGGGGGTAGGGAGACCCAGTACTTC. The full variable domain, rest sourced from reference TRBV28 and TRBJ2-5, is DVKVTQSSRYLVKRTGEKVFLECVQDMDHENMFWYRQDPGLGLRLIYFSYDVKMKEKGDIPEGYSVSREKKERFSLILESASTNQTSMYLCASSPTTSGGRETQYFGPGTRLLVL.

This clonotype has at least ten counts. This sequence joins TRBV9 and TRBJ2-3, with a possible D match to TRBD2 (6 bases). This CDR3 contains 14 residues. CDR1 is SGDLS and CDR2 is YYNGEE in the germline V gene. Trimming took 3 bases from V and 4 from J, leaving 12 bases between them. The CDR3 sequence is CASSARTGADTQYF. The DNA of the CDR3 is TGTGCCAGCAGCGCAAGGACGGGAGCAGATACGCAGTATTTT.